One sample yielded the 31 T cell receptor beta chains listed below, sequenced in a study of blood T cell repertoires in COVID-19. Only in-frame clones appear in the TCRdb table, and some are missing; sequencing was by immunoSEQ multiplex PCR. The sample has about 320,000 clones; roughly nine tenths are singletons. Sequenced: PBMCs or T cells enriched from blood (not recorded which). These receptors were taken from a man aged 55 to 70 who had recovered from COVID-19.

This chain uses TRBV6-5 with TRBJ1-1; D may be TRBD1 (6 bases). The CDR3 is 15 residues long. The V gene lost 2 bases and the J gene lost 1 base, with 11 bases spanning the gap. Germline V gene data show CDR1 as MNHEY and CDR2 as SVGAGI. The CDR3 loop reads CASSYQQGRNTEAFF. The CDR3 bases are TGTGCCAGCAGTTACCAACAGGGAAGGAACACTGAAGCTTTCTTT.

This clone has a single count. The rearrangement links TRBV7-8 to TRBJ2-5; tentatively, D is TRBD1 (5 bases). Germline CDR1 and CDR2: SGHVS and FQNEAQ. This CDR3 spans 15 amino acids. Trimming pared 5 bases from V and 3 bases from J, leaving 16 bases between. Written as DNA, the CDR3 is TGTGCCAGCAGCCCCACGTTGGGGCAAGAAGAGACCCAGTACTTC. Translating gives CASSPTLGQEETQYF.

This clone was picked up a small number of times. This sequence joins TRBV4-3 and TRBJ2-7; 9 bases match TRBD2. V lost 3 bases and J lost 7; bases outside the gene matches: 4. This CDR3 region has 13 residues. The germline gives CDR1 LGHNA, CDR2 YSLEER. CDR3 loop: CASSQGTSREQYF. CDR3 coding DNA: TGCGCCAGCAGCCAGGGGACTAGCAGGGAGCAGTACTTC.

This clone was counted once. The chain employs TRBV5-4 and TRBJ2-7; no clear D. V lost 2 bases and J lost 4, with 4 bases in between. CDR1 SGHNT and CDR2 YYREEE come from the germline V gene (reference sequence). The CDR3 contains 11 residues. The CDR3 reads CASSLQYEQYF. The CDR3 DNA reads TGTGCCAGCAGCTTACAGTACGAGCAGTACTTC.

The chain joins TRBV23-1 to TRBJ1-5; 9 nucleotides align to TRBD1. TRBV23-1 is annotated as an ORF whose role is uncertain. The CDR3 consists of 16 residues. V dropped 4 bases and J dropped 6; count of bases not matched to a gene: 10. The CDR3 protein is CASSPYLQGAVQPQHF. For the CDR3, the DNA is TGCGCCAGCAGTCCGTATCTACAGGGGGCTGTTCAGCCCCAGCATTTT.

The genes are TRBV5-4 and TRBJ2-1, with 7 bases fitting TRBD2. This CDR3 region has 14 residues. J lost 6 bases, V lost 4 bases, and 7 bases had no gene match. Germline CDR1 is SGHNT and CDR2 is YYREEE (reference sequence). The CDR3 DNA sequence: TGTGCCAGCAGCATAAAGCGGGAACTCAATGAGCAGTTCTTC. This gives the protein CASSIKRELNEQFF.

The rearrangement uses TRBV28 and TRBJ2-3; D is perhaps TRBD2 (6 bases). The V gene lost 7 bases and the J gene lost 4 bases, with 15 bases spanning the gap. Germline V lookup: CDR1 MDHEN, CDR2 SYDVKM. The CDR3 has 14 residues. CDR3 bases: TGTGCCAGCATCTCCGGGGGACGGGCAGATACGCAGTATTTT. Translating it yields CASISGGRADTQYF.

The chain joins TRBV24-1 to TRBJ2-1, with D tentatively TRBD2 (5 bases). The CDR3 spans 15 residues. V was cut by 6 bases and J by 8 bases, with 19 bases left in between. The V gene's germline CDR1 is KGHDR and CDR2 SFDVKD. This chain's CDR3 is CATSLARSPIYEQFF. The CDR3 nucleotides read TGTGCCACCAGTTTAGCGAGGTCACCAATCTATGAGCAGTTCTTC.

V gene TRBV5-1 combines with J gene TRBJ2-1; D gene uncertain. The V gene lost 0 bases and the J gene lost 12 bases, with 7 bases spanning the gap. Germline-derived CDR1 and CDR2 are SGHRS and YFSETQ. This CDR3 region has 11 residues. The DNA for the CDR3 is TGCGCCAGCAGCTTGGGGCCATGGCAGTTCTTC. Translated: CASSLGPWQFF. Supplemented by reference TRBV5-1 and TRBJ2-1, the full variable domain reads KAGVTQTPRYLIKTRGQQVTLSCSPISGHRSVSWYQQTPGQGLQFLFEYFSETQRNKGNFPGRFSGRQFSNSRSEMNVSTLELGDSALYLCASSLGPWQFFGPGTRLTVL.

The chain has TRBV6-5 and TRBJ1-2, with D unresolved. CDR3 size: 16 residues. V was pared by 2 bases and J by 3 bases, with 16 bases between. Germline-derived CDR1 and CDR2 are MNHEY and SVGAGI. The CDR3 loop is CASSYDSGGFYYGYTF. The CDR3, as DNA: TGTGCCAGCAGTTACGACTCTGGAGGATTTTACTATGGCTACACCTTC.

This sequence joins TRBV24-1 and TRBJ2-3, with D possibly TRBD2 on 6 matching bases. The CDR3 has 16 amino acids. Trimming took off 5 bases at V and 4 bases at J, with 18 bases between the two ends. Germline CDR1 KGHDR, CDR2 SFDVKD. CDR3 DNA sequence: TGTGCCACCAGTGGCCTGTCGGAGGGTTTCTCAGATACGCAGTATTTT. This sequence encodes CATSGLSEGFSDTQYF.

This sequence joins TRBV12-3 or TRBV12-4 and TRBJ2-5; tentatively, D is TRBD1 (5 bases). The CDR3 extends over 13 amino acids. V was cut by 3 bases and J by 7 bases, with 12 bases left in between. CDR3 DNA sequence: TGTGCCAGCAGTTTTGGGGCCCCAGGGACCCAGTACTTC. It encodes CASSFGAPGTQYF.

V usage is TRBV3-1 (or the pseudogene TRBV3-2) and J usage is TRBJ2-3, with 7 bases that match TRBD1. This CDR3 region has 14 residues. V dropped 4 bases and J dropped 2; count of bases not matched to a gene: 3. Germline V gene sequence: CDR1 LGHDT, CDR2 YNNKEL (reference sequence). CDR3 DNA sequence: TGTGCCAGCAGCCTTGGGACAGCCACAGATACGCAGTATTTT. Amino acids: CASSLGTATDTQYF.

J is TRBJ2-1 and V is TRBV15, with D possibly matching TRBD2 (6 bases). V was pared by 4 bases and J by 5 bases, with 15 bases between. The CDR3 covers 15 residues. Germline assignment: CDR1 LNHNV and CDR2 YYDKDF (reference sequence). The CDR3 DNA is TGTGCCACCAGCATCGACGGGAGAGCCCACAATGAGCAGTTCTTC. Protein product: CATSIDGRAHNEQFF.

The CDR3 region is CASSYGAGGNYGYTF. The CDR3 nucleotides read TGTGCCAGCAGTTACGGGGCAGGGGGTAACTATGGCTACACCTTC. This chain joins TRBV6-5 and TRBJ1-2; 7 bases align to TRBD1. Trimming at V came to 2 bases and at J to 1 base, leaving 4 bases not matched to a gene. This CDR3 is built from 15 residues. Looked up from germline, CDR1 is MNHEY and CDR2 is SVGAGI.

This sequence joins TRBV6-5 and TRBJ1-6; tentatively, D is TRBD1 (6 bases). Per the germline V gene, CDR1 is MNHEY and CDR2 is SVGAGI. V lost 6 bases, J lost 8 bases, and 11 bases lay in between. CDR3 length equals 13 residues. In DNA, the CDR3 is TGTGCCAGCAGATCAGGGGTAGATTCACCCCTCCACTTT. This sequence encodes CASRSGVDSPLHF.

The CDR3 here is CASSSGGQGNEQFF. The CDR3 DNA is TGTGCCAGCAGTTCCGGAGGGCAGGGAAATGAGCAGTTCTTC. The V and J genes are TRBV6-5 and TRBJ2-1, with a possible D match to TRBD2 (6 bases). The germline gives CDR1 MNHEY, CDR2 SVGAGI. This CDR3 has 14 amino acids. V lost 4 bases and J 7 bases, leaving 14 bases between the germline ends.

The chain recombines TRBV30 with TRBJ1-5; D unresolved. Trimming pared 1 base from V and 7 bases from J, leaving 11 bases between. Germline CDR1 is GTSNPN and CDR2 is SVGIG (reference sequence). The CDR3 has 13 amino acids. The CDR3 DNA is TGTGCCTGGAGTGGAGCAGAGCGCCAGCCCCAGCATTTT. Its translation: CAWSGAERQPQHF.

This chain joins TRBV19 and TRBJ2-7, with TRBD1 matching 7 bases. Germline assignment: CDR1 LNHDA and CDR2 SQIVND (reference sequence). Trimming cost V 6 bases and J 2 bases; bases outside gene matches: 7. The CDR3 is 14 residues long. CDR3 in amino acids: CASSLGTETYEQYF. The CDR3 DNA reads as TGTGCCAGTAGCCTCGGGACAGAGACCTACGAGCAGTACTTC.

The sample holds one count of this clone. V usage is TRBV9 and J usage is TRBJ1-3; 11 bases are a match to TRBD1. Germline V CDR1 and CDR2: SGDLS, YYNGEE. J gave up 2 bases and V 0 bases, and 1 base lay outside the gene matches. The CDR3 runs to 16 residues. CDR3 in amino acids: CASSVVDRGPGNTIYF. CDR3 nucleotide sequence: TGTGCCAGCAGCGTAGTGGACAGGGGGCCTGGAAACACCATATATTTT.

The V call is TRBV7-8, the J call TRBJ1-1; D remains unclear. The V gene lost 1 base and the J gene lost 4 bases, with 16 bases spanning the gap. From germline, CDR1 is SGHVS and CDR2 FQNEAQ. CDR3 size: 16 residues. The CDR3 DNA follows: TGTGCCAGCAGCTTAGGGGCGTGGTATGGAAGCACTGAAGCTTTCTTT. This sequence encodes CASSLGAWYGSTEAFF. Filled out from reference TRBV7-8 and TRBJ1-1, the complete variable domain reads GAGVSQSPRYKVAKRGQDVALRCDPISGHVSLFWYQQALGQGPEFLTYFQNEAQLDKSGLPSDRFFAERPEGSVSTLKIQRTQQEDSAVYLCASSLGAWYGSTEAFFGQGTRLTVV.

J is TRBJ1-1 and V is TRBV4-1, with 10 bases that match TRBD1. Germline loops: CDR1 MGHRA, CDR2 YSYEKL. J was trimmed by 1 base and V by 4 bases; bases with no gene match: 9. The CDR3 has 17 residues. The CDR3 region is CASSRDRGAVRNTEAFF. The CDR3 bases are TGCGCCAGCAGCCGGGACAGGGGTGCCGTGAGGAACACTGAAGCTTTCTTT.

The V gene is TRBV6-5, the J gene TRBJ1-6, with D perhaps matching TRBD1 (5 bases). In germline, CDR1 is MNHEY, CDR2 SVGAGI. The CDR3 length is 12 residues. Deletions cut 8 bases from V and 7 bases from J, with 9 bases between. The CDR3 DNA reads as TGTGCCAGCTCCCGGACAAATTCACCCCTCCACTTT. Its translation: CASSRTNSPLHF.

The chain recombines TRBV12-3 or TRBV12-4 with TRBJ1-6; the D is unclear. Trimming removed 6 bases at V and 9 bases at J, with 12 bases between. The CDR3 is made up of 13 amino acids. The CDR3 here is CASSRVRASPLHF. The CDR3 coding sequence is TGTGCCAGCAGCCGGGTGAGGGCTTCACCCCTCCACTTT.

The V gene is TRBV3-1 (or the pseudogene TRBV3-2), the J gene TRBJ1-6, with a weak D call TRBD1 (6 bases). This CDR3 has 14 residues. Deletions cut 6 bases from V and 9 bases from J, with 15 bases between. The germline V gene has CDR1 LGHDT and CDR2 YNNKEL (reference sequence). This chain's CDR3 is CASRRTEAGSPLHF. CDR3 DNA sequence: TGTGCCAGCAGGCGGACAGAGGCGGGTTCACCCCTCCACTTT.

The chain employs TRBV7-9 and TRBJ1-1, with D hard to call. Germline lookup yields CDR1 SEHNR and CDR2 FQNEAQ (reference sequence). V lost 3 bases and J 5 bases, leaving 7 bases between the germline ends. CDR3 size: 12 residues. The CDR3 coding sequence is TGTGCCAGCAGCTTTGAGGGTACTGAAGCTTTCTTT. Protein: CASSFEGTEAFF.

The V call is TRBV7-3, the J call TRBJ2-5, with 8 bases aligning to TRBD1. CDR1 is SGHTA, CDR2 FQGTGA, per germline. V was clipped by 5 bases and J by 5 bases; unmatched bases: 10. The CDR3 runs to 15 residues. The CDR3 protein is CASSPSGGASETQYF. Here the CDR3 DNA reads TGTGCCAGCAGCCCGTCAGGGGGCGCTTCGGAGACCCAGTACTTC. The full variable domain, completed using reference TRBV7-3 and TRBJ2-5, is GAGVSQTPSNKVTEKGKYVELRCDPISGHTALYWYRQSLGQGPEFLIYFQGTGAADDSGLPNDRFFAVRPEGSVSTLKIQRTERGDSAVYLCASSPSGGASETQYFGPGTRLLVL.

The chain is built from TRBV12-3 or TRBV12-4 and TRBJ1-2; D is possibly TRBD1 (6 bases). V shed 4 bases and J shed 4 bases, with 7 bases lying between them. This CDR3 has 12 amino acids. The CDR3 DNA reads TGTGCCAGCAGTTGGACAGTCTATGGCTACACCTTC. Amino acid sequence: CASSWTVYGYTF.

The chain has TRBV18 and TRBJ1-2, with 7 nucleotides matching TRBD1. V lost 3 bases to trimming and J lost 4 bases; unmatched junction nucleotides: 8. Germline assignment: CDR1 KGHSH and CDR2 LQKENI. The CDR3 has 15 residues. The CDR3 DNA reads as TGTGCCAGCTCACCGTCTCGGGACAGTGGCTATGGCTACACCTTC. This encodes CASSPSRDSGYGYTF. The full variable domain, in which reference TRBV18 and TRBJ1-2 provide the parts outside the CDR3, is NAGVMQNPRHLVRRRGQEARLRCSPMKGHSHVYWYRQLPEEGLKFMVYLQKENIIDESGMPKERFSAEFPKEGPSILRIQQVVRGDSAAYFCASSPSRDSGYGYTFGSGTRLTVV.

The chain carries TRBV12-5 and TRBJ2-6, with a weak D call TRBD1 (6 bases). This CDR3 spans 21 amino acids. Germline V CDR1 and CDR2: LGHNT, FRNRAP. V lost 5 bases to trimming and J lost 0 bases, with 26 bases between them. CDR3 DNA sequence: TGTGCTAGTGGTCCGATTGCAGGGGCGCAAACGTTTCTCTCTGGGGCCAACGTCCTGACTTTC. The encoded protein is CASGPIAGAQTFLSGANVLTF. Variable domain in full (rest from reference TRBV12-5 and TRBJ2-6): DARVTQTPRHKVTEMGQEVTMRCQPILGHNTVFWYRQTMMQGLELLAYFRNRAPLDDSGMPKDRFSAEMPDATLATLKIQPSEPRDSAVYFCASGPIAGAQTFLSGANVLTFGAGSRLTVL.

Here the CDR3 reads CATSQGNEQYF. The CDR3 DNA reads as TGTGCCACCTCACAGGGGAACGAGCAGTACTTC. The V and J genes are TRBV3-1 (or the pseudogene TRBV3-2) and TRBJ2-7; 7 bases are a match to TRBD1. The germline V gene has CDR1 LGHDT and CDR2 YNNKEL (reference sequence). The J segment lost 5 bases and the V segment lost 10 bases, leaving 5 bases of the junction unmatched. There are 11 residues in the CDR3.